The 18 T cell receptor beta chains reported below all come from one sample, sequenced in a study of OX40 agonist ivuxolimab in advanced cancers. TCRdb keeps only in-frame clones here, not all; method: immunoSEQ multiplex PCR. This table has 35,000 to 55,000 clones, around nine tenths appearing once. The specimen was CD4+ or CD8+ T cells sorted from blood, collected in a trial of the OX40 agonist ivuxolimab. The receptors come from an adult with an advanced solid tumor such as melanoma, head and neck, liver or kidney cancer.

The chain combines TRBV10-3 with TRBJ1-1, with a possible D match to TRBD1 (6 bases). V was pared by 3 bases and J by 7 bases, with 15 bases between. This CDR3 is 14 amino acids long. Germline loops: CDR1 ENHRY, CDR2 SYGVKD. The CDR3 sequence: CAISERSGGVEAFF. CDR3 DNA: TGTGCCATCAGTGAACGGTCTGGGGGCGTTGAAGCTTTCTTT.

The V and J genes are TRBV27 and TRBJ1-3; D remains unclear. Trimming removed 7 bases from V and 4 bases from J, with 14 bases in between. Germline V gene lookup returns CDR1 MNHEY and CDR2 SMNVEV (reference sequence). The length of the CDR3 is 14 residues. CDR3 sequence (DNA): TGTGCCAGCAAACCCCGGGCAGACGGAAACACCATATATTTT. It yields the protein CASKPRADGNTIYF.

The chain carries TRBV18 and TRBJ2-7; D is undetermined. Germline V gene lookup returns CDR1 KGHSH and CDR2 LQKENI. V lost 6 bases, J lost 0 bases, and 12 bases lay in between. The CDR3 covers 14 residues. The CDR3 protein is CASSEWTSSYEQYF. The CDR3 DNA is TGTGCCAGCTCTGAGTGGACGAGCTCCTACGAGCAGTACTTC.

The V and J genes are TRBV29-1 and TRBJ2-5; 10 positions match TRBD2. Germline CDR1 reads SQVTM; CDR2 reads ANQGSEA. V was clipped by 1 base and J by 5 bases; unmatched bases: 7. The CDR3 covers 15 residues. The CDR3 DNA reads TGCAGCGTTGAAGTTACTAGCGGGATGGGGGAGACCCAGTACTTC. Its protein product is CSVEVTSGMGETQYF. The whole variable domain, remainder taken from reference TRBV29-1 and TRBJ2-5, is SAVISQKPSRDICQRGTSLTIQCQVDSQVTMMFWYRQQPGQSLTLIATANQGSEATYESGFVIDKFPISRPNLTFSTLTVSNMSPEDSSIYLCSVEVTSGMGETQYFGPGTRLLVL.

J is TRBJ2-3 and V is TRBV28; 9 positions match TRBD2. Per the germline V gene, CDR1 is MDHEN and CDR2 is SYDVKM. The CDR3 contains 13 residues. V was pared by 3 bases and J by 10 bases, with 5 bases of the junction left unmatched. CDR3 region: CASSFLAGEAQYF. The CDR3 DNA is TGTGCCAGCAGTTTCTTAGCGGGAGAGGCGCAGTATTTT.

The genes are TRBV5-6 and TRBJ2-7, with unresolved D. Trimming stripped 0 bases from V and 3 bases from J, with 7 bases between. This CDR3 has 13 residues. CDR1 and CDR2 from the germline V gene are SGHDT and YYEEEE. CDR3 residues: CASSLDGRYEQYF. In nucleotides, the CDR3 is TGTGCCAGCAGCTTGGACGGACGCTACGAGCAGTACTTC.

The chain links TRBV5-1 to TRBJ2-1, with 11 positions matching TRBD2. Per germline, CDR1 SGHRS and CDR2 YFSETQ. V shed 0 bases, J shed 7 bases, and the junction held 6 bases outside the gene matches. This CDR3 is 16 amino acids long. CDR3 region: CASSLVAGGWGNEQFF. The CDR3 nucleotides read TGCGCCAGCAGCTTGGTAGCGGGAGGGTGGGGGAATGAGCAGTTCTTC.

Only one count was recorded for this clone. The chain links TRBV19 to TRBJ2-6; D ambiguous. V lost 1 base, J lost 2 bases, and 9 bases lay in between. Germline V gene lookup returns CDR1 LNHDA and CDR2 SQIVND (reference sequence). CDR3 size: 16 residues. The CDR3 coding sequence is TGTGCCAGTAGTATAGGTCGTCAGACTGGGGCCAACGTCCTGACTTTC. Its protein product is CASSIGRQTGANVLTF. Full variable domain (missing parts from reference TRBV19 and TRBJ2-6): DGGITQSPKYLFRKEGQNVTLSCEQNLNHDAMYWYRQDPGQGLRLIYYSQIVNDFQKGDIAEGYSVSREKKESFPLTVTSAQKNPTAFYLCASSIGRQTGANVLTFGAGSRLTVL.

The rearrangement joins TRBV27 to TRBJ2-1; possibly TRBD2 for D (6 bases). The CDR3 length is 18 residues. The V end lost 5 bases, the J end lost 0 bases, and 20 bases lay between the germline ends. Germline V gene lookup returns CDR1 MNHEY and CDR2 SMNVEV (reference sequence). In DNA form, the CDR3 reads TGTGCCAGCAGTAAACCCCAACGATACGGGAGCTCCTACAATGAGCAGTTCTTC. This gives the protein CASSKPQRYGSSYNEQFF.

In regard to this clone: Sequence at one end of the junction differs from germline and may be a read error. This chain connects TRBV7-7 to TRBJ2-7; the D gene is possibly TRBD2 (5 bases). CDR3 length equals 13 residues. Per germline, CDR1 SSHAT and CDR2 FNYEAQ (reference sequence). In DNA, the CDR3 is TGTGCTAGCAGCTTAGCGCAAGGATACGAGCAGTACTTC. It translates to CASSLAQGYEQYF.

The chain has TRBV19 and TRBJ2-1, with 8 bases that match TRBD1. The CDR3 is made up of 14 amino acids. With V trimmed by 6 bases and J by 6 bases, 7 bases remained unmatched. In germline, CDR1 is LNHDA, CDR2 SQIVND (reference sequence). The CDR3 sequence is CASSLTGVGNEQFF. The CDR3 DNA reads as TGTGCCAGTAGCCTGACAGGGGTCGGCAATGAGCAGTTCTTC.

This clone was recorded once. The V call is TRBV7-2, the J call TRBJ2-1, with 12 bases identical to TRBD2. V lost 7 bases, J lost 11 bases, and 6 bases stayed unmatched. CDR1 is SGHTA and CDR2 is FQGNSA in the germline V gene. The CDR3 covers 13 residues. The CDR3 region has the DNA TGTGCCAGCACGGGACTAGCGGGCGATAAGCAGTTCTTC. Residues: CASTGLAGDKQFF.

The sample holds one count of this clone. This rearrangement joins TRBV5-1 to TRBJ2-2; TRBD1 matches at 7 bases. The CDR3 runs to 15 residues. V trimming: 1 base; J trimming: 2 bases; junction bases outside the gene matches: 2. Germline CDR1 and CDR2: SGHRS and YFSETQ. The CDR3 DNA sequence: TGCGCCAGCAGCTTGAACAGGGGCAACACCGGGGAGCTGTTTTTT. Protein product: CASSLNRGNTGELFF.

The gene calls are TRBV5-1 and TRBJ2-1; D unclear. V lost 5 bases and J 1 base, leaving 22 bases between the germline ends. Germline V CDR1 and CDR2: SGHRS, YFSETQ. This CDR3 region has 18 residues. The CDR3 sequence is CASSEAENLYRSYNEQFF. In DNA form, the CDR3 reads TGCGCCAGCAGTGAGGCGGAGAATTTATATAGATCCTACAATGAGCAGTTCTTC.

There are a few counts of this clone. The CDR3: CATSVFGSGGYNEQFF. CDR3 sequence (DNA): TGTGCCACCAGCGTGTTTGGTAGCGGGGGTTACAATGAGCAGTTCTTC. The V call is TRBV15, the J call TRBJ2-1; TRBD2 agrees at 9 bases. CDR1 LNHNV and CDR2 YYDKDF come from the germline V gene (reference sequence). The CDR3 sequence is 16 residues long. V trimming: 5 bases; J trimming: 4 bases; junction bases outside the gene matches: 9.

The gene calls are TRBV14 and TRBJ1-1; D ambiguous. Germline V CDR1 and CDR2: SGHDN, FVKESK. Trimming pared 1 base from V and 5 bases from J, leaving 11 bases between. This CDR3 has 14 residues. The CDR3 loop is CASSQGAAGTEAFF. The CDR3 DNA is TGTGCCAGCAGCCAAGGAGCAGCGGGAACTGAAGCTTTCTTT.

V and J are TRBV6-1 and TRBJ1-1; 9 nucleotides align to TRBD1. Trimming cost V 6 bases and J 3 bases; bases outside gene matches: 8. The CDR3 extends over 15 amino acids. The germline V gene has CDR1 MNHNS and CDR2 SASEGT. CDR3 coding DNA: TGTGCCAGCAGCCAGGACAGGGGACCCTACACTGAAGCTTTCTTT. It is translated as CASSQDRGPYTEAFF.

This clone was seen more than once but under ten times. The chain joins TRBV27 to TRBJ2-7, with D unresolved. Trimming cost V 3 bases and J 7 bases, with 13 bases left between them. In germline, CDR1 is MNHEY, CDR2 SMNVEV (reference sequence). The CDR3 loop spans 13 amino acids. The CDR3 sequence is CASSLNRANEQYF. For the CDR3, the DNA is TGTGCCAGCAGTTTGAATAGGGCAAATGAGCAGTACTTC.